This T cell receptor (beta chain) is drawn from a study of blood T cells in healthy people across ages. Overall study results and limits: In long-lived donors, naive CD4+ cell counts and diversity exceeded those of aged donors.

A second PCR of 7 to 11 cycles used a sample-barcoded 5' primer and a J-beta primer mix. TCRdb independently ran MiXCR on the 5' RACE reads; one entry per CDR3 protein. The sample lists about 1.1 million distinct CDR3 sequences, around two fifths occurring once. Each donor supplied approximately 10 milliliters of peripheral blood. Per sample, at least 5 micrograms of total RNA were extracted. This clonotype was seen at least ten times. As yet, its antigen is unknown. The receptor's source is a man aged 18 to 35 in good health. Input material: blood.

Written as DNA, the CDR3 is TGTGCCAGCAGTTTCACAGGGGGTCGGGGCTACACCTTC. Its protein is CASSFTGGRGYTF. J is TRBJ1-2 and V is TRBV12-3 or TRBV12-4; 8 positions match TRBD1. The CDR3 totals 13 residues. V lost 3 bases, J lost 8 bases, and 5 bases stayed unmatched.